The source of this T cell receptor beta chain is a study of identifying expanded T cells in peripheral blood. Points from the study as a whole: Variance in clone template counts between approximately two-week samples significantly increased with total template count across all healthy donors. Technical replicates showed roughly 1.2 changed clones; approximately 2 weeks roughly 16; four weeks 19.

Note on this clone: The antigen is not known.

The data were produced by immunoSEQ multiplex PCR, yet TCRdb's version contains in-frame clones alone and is incomplete. The sample carries around 100,000 clones, roughly 89% recorded once. Germline assignment: CDR1 SGHAT and CDR2 FQNNGV. V lost 2 bases and J lost 5; bases outside the gene matches: 6. The CDR3 is made up of 16 amino acids. Sequenced: blood. V gene TRBV11-2 combines with J gene TRBJ2-5; 12 bases align to TRBD2. This TCR was recovered from a person aged 18-70 years in good health. The CDR3 coding sequence is TGTGCCAGCAGCTTAAGCCTAGCGGGGGGGCCGGAGACCCAGTACTTC. It encodes CASSLSLAGGPETQYF.